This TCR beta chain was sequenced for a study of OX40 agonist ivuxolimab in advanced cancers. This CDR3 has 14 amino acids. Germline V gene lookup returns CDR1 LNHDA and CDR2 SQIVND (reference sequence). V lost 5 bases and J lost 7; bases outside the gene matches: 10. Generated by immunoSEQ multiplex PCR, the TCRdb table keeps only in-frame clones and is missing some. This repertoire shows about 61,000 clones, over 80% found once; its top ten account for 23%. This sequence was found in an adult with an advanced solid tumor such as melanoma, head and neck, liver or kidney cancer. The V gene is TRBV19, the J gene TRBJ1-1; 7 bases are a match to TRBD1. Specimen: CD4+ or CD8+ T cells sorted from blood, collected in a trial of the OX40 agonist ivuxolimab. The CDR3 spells CASSLTTGSYEAFF. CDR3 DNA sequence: TGTGCCAGTAGTCTTACGACAGGGTCTTATGAAGCTTTCTTT.